The 15 T cell receptor beta chains presented below share a single source sample, sequenced in a study of PD-1 blockade in classical Hodgkin lymphoma. Using immunoSEQ multiplex PCR, the repertoire was profiled, and TCRdb retains in-frame clones only, with some absent. Of some 9,300 clones listed, approximately 77% are singletons. Time point given: cycle 4 day 1 (C4D1), after less than 7 weeks of nivolumab. Each patient's relapse followed autologous stem cell transplantation, and brentuximab vedotin exposure varied. Thawed PBMCs underwent magnetic negative selection to yield purified CD4+ T cells. The sequencing used CD4+ T cells from blood, collected before the fourth cycle of nivolumab. These receptors originate from a human donor with classical Hodgkin lymphoma.

This rearrangement joins TRBV2 to TRBJ2-2, with 7 bases identical to TRBD2. V trimming: 7 bases; J trimming: 6 bases; junction bases outside the gene matches: 11. This CDR3 is built from 15 residues. Germline loops: CDR1 SNHLY, CDR2 FYNNEI. CDR3 DNA: TGTGCCAGCACCCGCATGGGGGGGGTCGCCGGGGAGCTGTTTTTT. Encoded protein: CASTRMGGVAGELFF.

The chain employs TRBV6-1 and TRBJ1-3, with D perhaps matching TRBD1 (5 bases). This CDR3 spans 13 amino acids. Per the germline V gene, CDR1 is MNHNS and CDR2 is SASEGT. Trimming stripped 7 bases from V and 7 bases from J, with 14 bases between. The CDR3 here is CASNLGGSNTIYF. The CDR3 DNA reads TGTGCCAGCAACCTGGGGGGTTCTAACACCATATATTTT.

The chain employs TRBV4-1 and TRBJ2-7, with 7 nucleotides matching TRBD1. CDR3 size: 16 residues. Germline values: CDR1 MGHRA, CDR2 YSYEKL. V shed 3 bases, J shed 3 bases, and the junction held 11 bases outside the gene matches. In DNA form, the CDR3 reads TGCGCCAGCAGCCACCCTATGACAGGGTTATACTACGAGCAGTACGTC. It yields the protein CASSHPMTGLYYEQYV.

The chain is built from TRBV9 and TRBJ1-2; 12 nucleotides agree with TRBD1. V lost 4 bases to trimming and J lost 2 bases; unmatched junction nucleotides: 3. Germline V gene lookup returns CDR1 SGDLS and CDR2 YYNGEE. This CDR3 contains 15 residues. The CDR3 coding sequence is TGTGCCAGCAGCCCGGGACAGGGGGCCAACTATGGCTACACCTTC. Amino acids: CASSPGQGANYGYTF.

By share, this clone ranks as medium-sized. This chain uses TRBV2 with TRBJ1-1; 7 positions match TRBD1. Germline V lookup: CDR1 SNHLY, CDR2 FYNNEI. This CDR3 contains 13 residues. The junction had 4 bases not matched to a gene; V was cut back by 7 bases and J by 2 bases. This chain's CDR3 is CASKGDSNTEAFF. CDR3 coding DNA: TGTGCCAGCAAGGGGGACAGTAACACTGAAGCTTTCTTT.

This clone was counted once. DNA of the CDR3: TGTGCCAGCAGCGTAGACAGGTTGAACACTGAAGCTTTCTTT. Amino acids: CASSVDRLNTEAFF. The gene calls are TRBV5-8 and TRBJ1-1; the D gene is possibly TRBD1 (6 bases). The CDR3 loop spans 14 amino acids. Trimming removed 4 bases from V and 0 bases from J, with 10 bases in between. Per germline, CDR1 SGHTS and CDR2 YDEGEE.

The V and J genes are TRBV7-8 and TRBJ1-1; 8 nucleotides agree with TRBD1. V shed 3 bases and J 5 bases; nucleotides not matched to a gene: 8. In germline, CDR1 is SGHVS, CDR2 FQNEAQ. This CDR3 region has 15 residues. The chain's CDR3 is CASSFAGGAGTEAFF. DNA for the CDR3: TGTGCCAGCAGCTTTGCAGGGGGCGCGGGGACTGAAGCTTTCTTT. The full variable domain, its missing parts supplied by reference TRBV7-8 and TRBJ1-1, is GAGVSQSPRYKVAKRGQDVALRCDPISGHVSLFWYQQALGQGPEFLTYFQNEAQLDKSGLPSDRFFAERPEGSVSTLKIQRTQQEDSAVYLCASSFAGGAGTEAFFGQGTRLTVV.

The chain has TRBV2 and TRBJ2-5; tentatively, D is TRBD2 (5 bases). V was clipped by 3 bases and J by 0 bases, with 11 bases between them. The V gene's germline CDR1 is SNHLY and CDR2 FYNNEI. This CDR3 comprises 15 residues. The CDR3 nucleotides are TGTGCCAGCAGTGATGGCTCCGGGAACCAAGAGACCCAGTACTTC. As protein: CASSDGSGNQETQYF.

This clone was seen just once. The chain is built from TRBV2 and TRBJ1-1; D is uncertain. Trimming removed 2 bases from V and 5 bases from J, with 6 bases in between. The CDR3 is 12 residues long. Germline CDR1 is SNHLY and CDR2 is FYNNEI. This CDR3 reads CASSERRTEAFF. DNA of the CDR3: TGTGCCAGCAGTGAACGTAGGACTGAAGCTTTCTTT.

The V call is TRBV5-1, the J call TRBJ2-2; D is tentatively TRBD1 or TRBD2 (5 bases each). The germline V gene has CDR1 SGHRS and CDR2 YFSETQ. Trimming removed 2 bases from V and 3 bases from J, with 11 bases in between. The CDR3 sequence is 15 residues long. CDR3 nucleotide sequence: TGCGCCAGCAGCTTCGAGGGGAGCGACACCGGGGAGCTGTTTTTT. Its protein is CASSFEGSDTGELFF.

The V call is TRBV27, the J call TRBJ1-2; TRBD1 matches 9 bases. The CDR3 totals 15 residues. Trimming at V came to 3 bases and at J to 6 bases, leaving 8 bases not matched to a gene. Germline V lookup: CDR1 MNHEY, CDR2 SMNVEV (reference sequence). The CDR3 DNA reads as TGTGCCAGCAGTTTCCGCCAGACAGGGGGTAATGGCTACACCTTC. It translates to CASSFRQTGGNGYTF.

The chain uses TRBV30 and TRBJ1-6; tentatively, D is TRBD1 (5 bases). Germline lookup yields CDR1 GTSNPN and CDR2 SVGIG (reference sequence). CDR3 length equals 15 residues. Trimming removed 1 base from V and 7 bases from J, with 14 bases in between. DNA of the CDR3: TGTGCCTGGAGTGAACAGGCTCTGGGGAATTCACCCCTCCACTTT. This codes for CAWSEQALGNSPLHF.

The chain recombines TRBV4-1 with TRBJ1-4; a possible D gene is TRBD1 (6 bases). CDR1 and CDR2 from the germline V gene are MGHRA and YSYEKL. The V and J ends lost 2 bases and 5 bases respectively, with 21 bases between them. The CDR3 covers 18 residues. The CDR3 nucleotides read TGCGCCAGCAGCCAAAATTGGGGGGCTACACGCTTAAATGAAAAACTGTTTTTT. Translating gives CASSQNWGATRLNEKLFF.

V is TRBV4-3 and J is TRBJ2-5; D not certain. Germline assignment: CDR1 LGHNA and CDR2 YSLEER. This CDR3 comprises 13 residues. V was shortened by 4 bases and J by 5 bases, with 11 bases between the two germline ends. The CDR3 is CASSREGRETQYF. In DNA, the CDR3 is TGCGCCAGCAGCCGGGAAGGTCGGGAGACCCAGTACTTC.

In this sample, this clone turned up a few times. The chain employs TRBV6-1 and TRBJ2-3, with 7 bases matching TRBD2. J gave up 3 bases and V 3 bases, and 6 bases lay outside the gene matches. This CDR3 has 15 amino acids. Germline V gives CDR1 MNHNS, CDR2 SASEGT. CDR3 sequence reads: CASSDFGGGTDTQYF. CDR3 in DNA: TGTGCCAGCAGTGATTTCGGGGGAGGGACAGATACGCAGTATTTT.